A selection of T cell receptor beta chains follows, all from one sample in a study of blood T cell repertoires in COVID-19. TCRdb's table, derived via immunoSEQ multiplex PCR, lists solely in-frame clones and lacks some. Of about 73,000 clones in the sample, roughly 87% were seen once. Material for sequencing was peripheral blood. Receptors were obtained from a man aged 80 or over with acute or convalescent COVID-19. The CDR3 runs from the conserved cysteine through the conserved F or W. A D gene is named only where the DNA matches it firmly.

D,J,V,DNA,CDR3
.,TRBJ1-2,TRBV5-4,TGTGCCAGCAGCGGTACAGACACCTTTAACTATGGCTACACCTTC,CASSGTDTFNYGYTF
.,TRBJ2-7,TRBV20-1,TGCAGTGCTAGTCCAGGGTACGAGCAGTACTTC,CSASPGYEQYF
.,TRBJ2-2,TRBV19,TGTGCCAGTAGTACCTACACCGGGGAGCTGTTTTTT,CASSTYTGELFF
.,TRBJ2-2,TRBV7-6,TGTGCCAGCAGCCGGACTATCACCGGGGAGCTGTTTTTT,CASSRTITGELFF
TRBD2,TRBJ2-1,TRBV15,TGTGCCACCAGCCGATCTAGCGGGAGTATAAATGAGCAGTTCTTC,CATSRSSGSINEQFF
.,TRBJ2-2,TRBV7-7,TGTGCTAGCAGCCCAACCGGGACATCTTACACCGGGGAGCTGTTTTTT,CASSPTGTSYTGELFF
.,TRBJ1-6,TRBV10-2,TGCGCCAGCAGTGCACAACAGGGATCGTTTTCACCCCTCCACTTT,CASSAQQGSFSPLHF
.,TRBJ2-5,TRBV19,TGTGCCAGTAGTCAAGCAGGGATGGAGACCCAGTACTTC,CASSQAGMETQYF
.,TRBJ2-7,TRBV3-1/TRBV3-2,TGTGCCAGTGGTCCAGGGGGTTTGGGGGGATACGAGCAGTACTTC,CASGPGGLGGYEQYF
.,TRBJ1-6,TRBV3-1/TRBV3-2,TGTGCCAGCAGCGCTCGGGCTACAGGTCCCCTCCACTTT,CASSARATGPLHF
TRBD1,TRBJ1-2,TRBV5-4,TGTGCCAGCAGCCGTGGGGCAGGGGGTTACTATGGCTACACCTTC,CASSRGAGGYYGYTF
TRBD1,TRBJ1-2,TRBV3-1/TRBV3-2,TGTGCCAGCAGCCAAGTACAGGGGGGTGGCTACACCTTC,CASSQVQGGGYTF
TRBD1,TRBJ1-2,TRBV19,TGTGCCAGTAGTTTAGGGACAGAGAACTATGGCTACACCTTC,CASSLGTENYGYTF
.,TRBJ1-3,TRBV10-3,TGTGCCATCAGTGAAAGGGGCGGTGGAAACACCATATATTTT,CAISERGGGNTIYF
.,TRBJ1-4,TRBV6-1,TGTGCCAGCAGTGAAGCACCGACGGCCGGGGGGAAACTGTTTTTT,CASSEAPTAGGKLFF
.,TRBJ2-2,TRBV30,TGTGCCTGGAGTGTACAAGGGGGCACCGGGGAGCTGTTTTTT,CAWSVQGGTGELFF
.,TRBJ2-7,TRBV18,TGTGCCAGCTCACCACAAGGGAGGAGCTACGAGCAGTACTTC,CASSPQGRSYEQYF